The T cell receptor beta chain described here comes from a study of blood T cells in healthy people across ages. Overall study results and limits: Total diversity from one million sequenced T cells was likely underestimated.

Trimming at V came to 0 bases and at J to 4 bases, leaving 7 bases not matched to a gene. The V gene's germline CDR1 is SGHRS and CDR2 YFSETQ. The CDR3 totals 16 residues. This clonotype showed up just a few times. What it recognizes is unknown. With a J-beta primer mix and a sample-barcoded 5' primer, a second PCR ran roughly 7 to 11 cycles. A single record per CDR3 protein comes from TCRdb applying MiXCR to the 5' RACE reads. The sample includes approximately 900,000 distinct CDR3 sequences, just under 30% of them seen just once. Another study also made use of these data, one on T cells of mothers and their children.

This chain connects TRBV5-1 to TRBJ2-1; 7 bases agree with TRBD1. The specimen sequenced was blood. The receptor was isolated from a woman between 40 and 50 years old in good health. DNA of the CDR3: TGCGCCAGCAGCTTGGTATGGCAGGGGGTATACAATGAGCAGTTCTTC. This encodes CASSLVWQGVYNEQFF.